This T cell receptor beta chain was captured in a study of post-analysis software for immune sequencing data. Study in general: The study covered relapsing-remitting, secondary progressive and progressive-relapsing courses of multiple sclerosis.

The germline gives CDR1 SGHRS, CDR2 YFSETQ. Trimming shortened V by 0 bases and J by 8 bases, and 6 bases separated the two germline ends. The CDR3 runs 12 residues. Unique molecular identifiers were carried by the TCR beta cDNA libraries. Out of roughly 1 to 10 million T cells, 450,000 to 600,000 cDNA molecules were generated. TCRdb processed the PCR reads anew with MiXCR; each CDR3 protein has one entry. This table has about 680,000 distinct CDR3 sequences, approximately 60% appearing once. In its sample, this clonotype was seen once. The antigen is not known. Study-wide results and caveats: Under the F measure, samples that were prepared in one batch clustered strongly together. A handful of TRBV segments were significantly more frequent in patients than in controls. TRBV5-6, TRBV5-1 and TRBV20-1 were among these segments. Multiple sclerosis patients had significantly lower normalized Chao1 diversity than controls.

This chain uses TRBV5-1 with TRBJ2-1; D not certain. The source material was blood. This clonotype originated in a girl aged 2 to 10 with multiple sclerosis. CDR3 DNA sequence: TGCGCCAGCAGCTTGGTTTTTGATGAGCAGTTCTTC. Protein: CASSLVFDEQFF.